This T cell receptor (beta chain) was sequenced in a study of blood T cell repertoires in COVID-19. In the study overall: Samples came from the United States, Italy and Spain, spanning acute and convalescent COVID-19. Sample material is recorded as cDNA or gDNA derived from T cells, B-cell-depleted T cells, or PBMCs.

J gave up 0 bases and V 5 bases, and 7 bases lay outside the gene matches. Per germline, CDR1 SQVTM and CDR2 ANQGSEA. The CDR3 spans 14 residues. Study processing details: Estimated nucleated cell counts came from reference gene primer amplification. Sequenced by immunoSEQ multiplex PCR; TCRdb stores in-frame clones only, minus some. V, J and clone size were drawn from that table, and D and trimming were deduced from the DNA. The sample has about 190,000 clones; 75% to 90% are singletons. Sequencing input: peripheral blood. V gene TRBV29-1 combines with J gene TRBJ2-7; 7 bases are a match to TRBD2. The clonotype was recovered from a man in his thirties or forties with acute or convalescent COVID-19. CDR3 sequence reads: CSVRDGGSSYEQYF. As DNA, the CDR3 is TGCAGCGTTCGTGACGGGGGGAGCTCCTACGAGCAGTACTTC.